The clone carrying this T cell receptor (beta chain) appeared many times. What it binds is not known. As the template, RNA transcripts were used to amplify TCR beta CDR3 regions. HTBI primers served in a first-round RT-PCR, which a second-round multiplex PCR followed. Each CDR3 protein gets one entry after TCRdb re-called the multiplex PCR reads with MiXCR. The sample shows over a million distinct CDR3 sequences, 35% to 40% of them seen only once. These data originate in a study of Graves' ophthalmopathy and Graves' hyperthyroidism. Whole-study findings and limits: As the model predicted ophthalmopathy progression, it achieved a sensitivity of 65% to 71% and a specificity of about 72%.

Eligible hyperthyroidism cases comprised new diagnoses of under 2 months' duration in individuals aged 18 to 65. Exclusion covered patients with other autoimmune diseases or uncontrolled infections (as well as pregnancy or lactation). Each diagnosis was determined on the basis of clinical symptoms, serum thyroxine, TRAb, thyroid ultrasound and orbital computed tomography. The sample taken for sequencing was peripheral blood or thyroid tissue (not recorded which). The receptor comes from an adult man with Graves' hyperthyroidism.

This chain's CDR3 is CASSIPTGRDNQPQHF. CDR3 DNA sequence: TGTGCCAGTAGTATCCCGACAGGGCGTGACAATCAGCCCCAGCATTTT. The chain carries TRBV19 and TRBJ1-5, with 7 bases matching TRBD1. The V and J ends lost 3 bases and 3 bases, in that order; junction bases with no gene match: 8. This CDR3 contains 16 residues. Germline V gene data show CDR1 as LNHDA and CDR2 as SQIVND (reference sequence).